The 20 T cell receptor beta chains in this list originate from one sample, sequenced in a study of cytomegalovirus exposure and HLA in healthy donors. The PCR made use of 60 Vbeta and 13 Jbeta primers. The table came from immunoSEQ multiplex PCR; TCRdb's copy has only in-frame clones and leaves some out. Of 150,000 to 200,000 clones listed, around 80% are singletons. Specimen: PBMCs. These receptors were collected from a male donor in good health and CMV-seronegative.

The gene calls are TRBV5-4 and TRBJ1-2; 9 nucleotides line up with TRBD1. Trimming at V came to 2 bases and at J to 8 bases, leaving 4 bases not matched to a gene. The CDR3 spans 13 residues. Germline lookup yields CDR1 SGHNT and CDR2 YYREEE (reference sequence). The CDR3 is CASSFTGGGGYTF. DNA for the CDR3: TGTGCCAGCAGCTTTACAGGGGGCGGGGGCTACACCTTC.

This clone has more than one count but fewer than ten. The chain combines TRBV7-2 with TRBJ1-5; unclear D gene. The CDR3 loop spans 12 amino acids. Germline CDR1 is SGHTA and CDR2 is FQGNSA. V was cut by 2 bases and J by 6 bases, with 5 bases left in between. CDR3 loop: CASSLYLQPQHF. CDR3 nucleotides: TGTGCCAGCAGCTTATATCTTCAGCCCCAGCATTTT.

Only a few counts were recorded for this clone. The chain recombines TRBV18 with TRBJ2-7, with D possibly matching TRBD2 (5 bases). Trimming left V 4 bases short and J 7 bases short, with 17 bases between. The CDR3 spans 14 residues. The V gene's germline CDR1 is KGHSH and CDR2 LQKENI. DNA for the CDR3: TGTGCCAGCTCACTCACCGGCGGGTTGCGGGAGCAGTACTTC. Translated, it gives CASSLTGGLREQYF.

The gene calls are TRBV28 and TRBJ1-5; 7 positions match TRBD1. There are 13 residues in the CDR3. Per the germline V gene, CDR1 is MDHEN and CDR2 is SYDVKM. Unmatched junction bases numbered 5, after V lost 8 bases and J lost 4 bases. CDR3 in amino acids: CASGRDSNQPQHF. The CDR3 DNA follows: TGTGCCAGCGGACGGGACAGTAATCAGCCCCAGCATTTT.

The chain links TRBV10-3 to TRBJ1-2; D not resolved. V was trimmed by 6 bases and J by 4 bases, leaving 15 bases between them. CDR1 is ENHRY, CDR2 SYGVKD, per germline. This CDR3 has 14 amino acids. The DNA of the CDR3 is TGTGCCATCAGCTGGCCACGCCGGGGCTATGGCTACACCTTC. Translated, it gives CAISWPRRGYGYTF.

J is TRBJ1-4 and V is TRBV10-3; the D gene is possibly TRBD1 (5 bases). Germline CDR1 is ENHRY and CDR2 is SYGVKD. This CDR3 has 15 residues. The ends were cut back, 8 bases at V and 0 bases at J, with 13 bases in the middle. DNA of the CDR3: TGTGCCATCGGTAGGGGAGGGACAACTAATGAAAAACTGTTTTTT. The encoded protein is CAIGRGGTTNEKLFF.

This clone appeared a single time. Here the CDR3 reads CASSQEVARTVNQPQHF. CDR3 in DNA: TGTGCCAGCAGCCAAGAAGTTGCCCGGACAGTCAATCAGCCCCAGCATTTT. The rearrangement uses TRBV4-2 and TRBJ1-5; D possibly corresponds to TRBD1 (6 bases). The CDR3 is 17 amino acids. Germline assignment: CDR1 LGHNA and CDR2 YNFKEQ. V lost 0 bases and J lost 3, with 15 bases in between.

This clone was observed a handful of times. This chain joins TRBV1 and TRBJ2-2; no DNA check was done on the table's D call, TRBD1. TRBV1 is a listed pseudogene. This CDR3 comprises 20 residues. The chain's CDR3 is CTSSQDSGQGLGVGTGELFF. CDR3 DNA: TGCACCAGCAGCCAAGATTCCGGACAGGGCCTCGGAGTGGGCACCGGGGAGCTGTTTTTT.

This clone was counted a few times. The chain uses TRBV28 and TRBJ2-3, with TRBD2 matching 9 bases. Unmatched junction bases numbered 15, after V lost 6 bases and J lost 2 bases. The CDR3 extends over 18 amino acids. Germline CDR1 is MDHEN and CDR2 is SYDVKM. The CDR3 loop is CASSLYPFLAGLTDTQYF. The CDR3 DNA reads TGTGCCAGCAGCCTTTACCCTTTCCTAGCGGGGCTCACAGATACGCAGTATTTT.

This chain connects TRBV6-5 to TRBJ2-2, with D possibly TRBD1 on 6 matching bases. The CDR3 is 16 amino acids. V shed 0 bases and J shed 5 bases, with 13 bases lying between them. CDR1 MNHEY and CDR2 SVGAGI come from the germline V gene. CDR3 DNA sequence: TGTGCCAGCAGTTACTCTTCAGGGGTAATGACCGGGGAGCTGTTTTTT. Protein: CASSYSSGVMTGELFF.

The chain couples TRBV4-1 to TRBJ2-7; 12 bases match TRBD2. Looked up from germline, CDR1 is MGHRA and CDR2 is YSYEKL. This CDR3 has 15 residues. V gave up 1 base and J gave up 4 bases; unmatched junction bases: 2. CDR3 region: CASSQGGTSGYEQYF. In nucleotides, the CDR3 is TGCGCCAGCAGCCAAGGGGGGACTAGCGGGTACGAGCAGTACTTC.

This chain links TRBV27 with TRBJ2-3; TRBD2 matches at 11 bases. This CDR3 spans 18 amino acids. Trimming at V came to 4 bases and at J to 1 base, leaving 10 bases not matched to a gene. CDR1 is MNHEY and CDR2 is SMNVEV in the germline V gene (reference sequence). CDR3 protein: CASSSQPRLAGRTDTQYF. Here the CDR3 DNA reads TGTGCCAGCAGTTCCCAGCCCCGACTAGCGGGGCGCACAGATACGCAGTATTTT.

The genes are TRBV28 and TRBJ2-7; perhaps TRBD1 as D (5 bases). Germline CDR1 MDHEN, CDR2 SYDVKM. This CDR3 contains 13 residues. Deletions cut 11 bases from V and 1 base from J, with 15 bases between. DNA of the CDR3: TGTGCCTGCTGCGAGGACAATTCCTACGAGCAGTACTTC. Its protein product is CACCEDNSYEQYF.

The CDR3 DNA follows: TGTGCCAGCAGTTACTCCCGGGGGTCTTATGGCTACACCTTC. Amino acid sequence: CASSYSRGSYGYTF. The V call is TRBV6-5, the J call TRBJ1-2, with TRBD1 as a possible D gene (5 bases). CDR1 and CDR2 from the germline V gene are MNHEY and SVGAGI. CDR3 length equals 14 residues. Deletions cut 0 bases from V and 5 bases from J, with 10 bases between.

V is TRBV10-3 and J is TRBJ2-1, with 12 bases matching TRBD2. V dropped 6 bases and J dropped 8; count of bases not matched to a gene: 11. Germline assignment: CDR1 ENHRY and CDR2 SYGVKD. CDR3 length: 16 residues. CDR3 loop: CAIRGGLAGDGDEQFF. CDR3 DNA sequence: TGTGCCATCAGGGGGGGACTAGCGGGCGATGGGGATGAGCAGTTCTTC.

The CDR3 is CASSARVVSPLHF. CDR3 nucleotides: TGTGCCAGCAGTGCCAGGGTCGTTTCACCCCTCCACTTT. The chain recombines TRBV2 with TRBJ1-6; a possible D gene is TRBD1 (5 bases). The CDR3 has 13 amino acids. Germline loops: CDR1 SNHLY, CDR2 FYNNEI. V gave up 4 bases and J gave up 9 bases, with 10 bases separating them.

The chain joins TRBV30 to TRBJ1-4; D call uncertain. This CDR3 is 12 amino acids long. V was cut by 4 bases and J by 8 bases, with 11 bases left in between. Germline values: CDR1 GTSNPN, CDR2 SVGIG (reference sequence). This CDR3 is CAWNRGREKLFF. The CDR3 DNA sequence: TGTGCCTGGAATCGGGGTCGAGAAAAACTGTTTTTT.

This chain connects TRBV25-1 to TRBJ1-1; unclear D gene. V lost 3 bases and J 0 bases, leaving 8 bases between the germline ends. Germline loops: CDR1 MGHDK, CDR2 SYGVNS. The CDR3 runs to 14 residues. CDR3 in amino acids: CASSDSLLNTEAFF. The CDR3 coding sequence is TGTGCCAGCAGTGATAGCCTCTTGAACACTGAAGCTTTCTTT. The full variable domain, rest sourced from reference TRBV25-1 and TRBJ1-1, is EADIYQTPRYLVIGTGKKITLECSQTMGHDKMYWYQQDPGMELHLIHYSYGVNSTEKGDLSSESTVSRIRTEHFPLTLESARPSHTSQYLCASSDSLLNTEAFFGQGTRLTVV.

J is TRBJ1-3 and V is TRBV2; the match to TRBD1 covers 8 bases. J was trimmed by 3 bases and V by 8 bases; bases with no gene match: 6. Germline CDR1 is SNHLY and CDR2 is FYNNEI. CDR3 length: 14 amino acids. The CDR3, as DNA: TGTGCCAGCGGATCGACAGGGGTTGGAAACACCATATATTTT. It is translated as CASGSTGVGNTIYF.

The V and J genes are TRBV27 and TRBJ2-1; 14 nucleotides line up with TRBD2. V lost 2 bases, J lost 1 base, and 7 bases stayed unmatched. Germline V gene sequence: CDR1 MNHEY, CDR2 SMNVEV (reference sequence). The CDR3 sequence is 19 residues long. The CDR3 region is CASSLHGTSGRWSYNEQFF. CDR3 bases: TGTGCCAGCAGTTTACACGGGACTAGCGGGAGATGGTCCTACAATGAGCAGTTCTTC.